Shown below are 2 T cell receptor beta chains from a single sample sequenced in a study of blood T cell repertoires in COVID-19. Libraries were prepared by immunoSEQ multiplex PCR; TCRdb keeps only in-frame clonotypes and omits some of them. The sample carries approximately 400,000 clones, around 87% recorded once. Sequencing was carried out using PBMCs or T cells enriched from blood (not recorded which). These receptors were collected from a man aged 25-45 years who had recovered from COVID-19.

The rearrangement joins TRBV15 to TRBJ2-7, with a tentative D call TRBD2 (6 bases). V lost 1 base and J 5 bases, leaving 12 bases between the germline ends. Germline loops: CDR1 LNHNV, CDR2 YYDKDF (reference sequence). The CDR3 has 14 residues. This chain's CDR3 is CATSRVGGRNEQYF. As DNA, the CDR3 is TGTGCCACCAGCAGAGTCGGGGGTAGGAACGAGCAGTACTTC. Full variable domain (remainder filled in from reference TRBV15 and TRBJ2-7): DAMVIQNPRYQVTQFGKPVTLSCSQTLNHNVMYWYQQKSSQAPKLLFHYYDKDFNNEADTPDNFQSRRPNTSFCFLDIRSPGLGDTAMYLCATSRVGGRNEQYFGPGTRLTVT.

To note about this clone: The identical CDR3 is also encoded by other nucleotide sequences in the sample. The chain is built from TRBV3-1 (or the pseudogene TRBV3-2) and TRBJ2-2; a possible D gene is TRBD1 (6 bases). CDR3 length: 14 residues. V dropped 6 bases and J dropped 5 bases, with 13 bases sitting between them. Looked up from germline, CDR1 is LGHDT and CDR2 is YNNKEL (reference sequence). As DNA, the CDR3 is TGTGCCAGCAGTCCTACAGGGAGAACCGGGGAGCTGTTTTTT. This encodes CASSPTGRTGELFF.